This entry lists 17 T cell receptor beta chains sequenced from one sample in a study of cytomegalovirus exposure and HLA in healthy donors. The PCR had 60 Vbeta and 13 Jbeta primers. Only in-frame clones appear in the TCRdb table, and some are missing; sequencing was by immunoSEQ multiplex PCR. This listing includes around 64,000 clones. The sample was PBMCs. All receptors derive from a female donor in good health and CMV-seropositive.

The CDR3: CAWSSSLEQYF. CDR3 in DNA: TGTGCCTGGAGTTCTTCTCTTGAGCAGTACTTC. The chain recombines TRBV30 with TRBJ2-7; D gene unclear. The germline V and J ends were trimmed by 2 bases and 7 bases, with 9 bases remaining between them. Germline CDR1 GTSNPN, CDR2 SVGIG (reference sequence). The CDR3 sequence is 11 residues long.

The rearrangement uses TRBV7-6 and TRBJ2-1; maybe TRBD2 (6 bases). CDR3 length: 15 amino acids. Trimming pared 6 bases from V and 2 bases from J, leaving 14 bases between. The germline V gene has CDR1 SGHVS and CDR2 FNYEAQ. CDR3 region: CASSRNGGTYNEQFF. In DNA form, the CDR3 reads TGTGCCAGCAGTCGAAACGGGGGAACCTACAATGAGCAGTTCTTC.

V is TRBV28 and J is TRBJ1-1; D may be TRBD1 (6 bases). Trimming left V 8 bases short and J 5 bases short, with 18 bases between. There are 14 residues in the CDR3. CDR1 and CDR2 from the germline V gene are MDHEN and SYDVKM. The CDR3 protein is CASQGGGILTEAFF. CDR3 sequence (DNA): TGTGCCAGCCAAGGGGGAGGGATTTTGACTGAAGCTTTCTTT.

The chain uses TRBV28 and TRBJ1-1, with a tentative D call TRBD1 (5 bases). This CDR3 region has 14 residues. The V gene's germline CDR1 is MDHEN and CDR2 SYDVKM. Trimming left V 5 bases short and J 5 bases short, with 15 bases between. The CDR3 loop reads CASSGGELRTEAFF. The CDR3 DNA sequence: TGTGCCAGCAGTGGGGGGGAGCTGAGGACTGAAGCTTTCTTT.

The rearrangement uses TRBV7-9 and TRBJ2-1; 7 bases fit TRBD2. With 2 bases clipped from V and 7 bases from J, the junction kept 8 bases outside the gene matches. The CDR3 totals 15 residues. Germline CDR1 and CDR2: SEHNR and FQNEAQ (reference sequence). The CDR3 sequence: CASSLRWEGQNEQFF. CDR3 coding DNA: TGTGCCAGCAGCTTAAGGTGGGAGGGCCAGAATGAGCAGTTCTTC.

The chain employs TRBV7-9 and TRBJ1-1, with D possibly matching TRBD1 (5 bases). The CDR3 is made up of 12 amino acids. The V and J ends lost 4 bases and 8 bases respectively, with 11 bases between them. Germline-derived CDR1 and CDR2 are SEHNR and FQNEAQ (reference sequence). The CDR3 region has the DNA TGTGCCAGCAGCTGGGGGGGGTCAGAAGCTTTCTTT. This sequence encodes CASSWGGSEAFF.

The chain is built from TRBV29-1 and TRBJ1-4; 8 positions match TRBD1. The germline V gene encodes CDR1 SQVTM and CDR2 ANQGSEA. CDR3 length equals 13 residues. Trimming took 8 bases from V and 5 from J; bases not matched to a gene: 7. This CDR3 is CSHEDRANEKLFF. DNA for the CDR3: TGCAGCCACGAGGACAGGGCGAATGAAAAACTGTTTTTT.

The chain carries TRBV30 and TRBJ2-3; a possible D gene is TRBD1 (6 bases). Germline V gives CDR1 GTSNPN, CDR2 SVGIG (reference sequence). The length of the CDR3 is 16 residues. The V gene lost 4 bases and the J gene lost 1 base, with 18 bases spanning the gap. CDR3 protein: CAWTSGAAVGTDTQYF. Written as DNA, the CDR3 is TGTGCCTGGACCTCAGGGGCAGCGGTCGGCACAGATACGCAGTATTTT.

The rearrangement uses TRBV27 and TRBJ2-4; 11 bases match TRBD1. Germline V gene lookup returns CDR1 MNHEY and CDR2 SMNVEV (reference sequence). CDR3 length equals 15 residues. Germline trimming cut 6 bases from V and 5 bases from J; bases unmatched to any gene: 6. The CDR3 sequence: CASSQRTGGENIQYF. Written as DNA, the CDR3 is TGTGCCAGCAGCCAAAGGACAGGGGGCGAAAACATTCAGTACTTC.

The CDR3: CASSSLAGGPDEQFF. The CDR3 DNA is TGTGCCAGCAGCTCCCTAGCGGGAGGGCCAGATGAGCAGTTCTTC. The gene calls are TRBV11-3 and TRBJ2-1; 12 bases agree with TRBD2. V gave up 4 bases and J gave up 8 bases; unmatched junction bases: 6. CDR1 SGHNT and CDR2 YENEEA come from the germline V gene. The CDR3 extends over 15 amino acids.

The chain links TRBV7-9 to TRBJ1-4; D unclear. The CDR3 length is 15 residues. Germline V gene data show CDR1 as SEHNR and CDR2 as FQNEAQ (reference sequence). Deletions cut 5 bases from V and 8 bases from J, with 18 bases between. The CDR3 here is CASSRRASGLEKLFF. CDR3 in DNA: TGTGCCAGCAGCCGACGGGCCAGCGGGTTGGAAAAACTGTTTTTT.

J is TRBJ1-2 and V is TRBV19, with 9 bases fitting TRBD1. Germline V gene lookup returns CDR1 LNHDA and CDR2 SQIVND (reference sequence). CDR3 length: 14 residues. J gave up 4 bases and V 5 bases, and 5 bases lay outside the gene matches. DNA for the CDR3: TGTGCCAGTAGTGGACAGGGGCAGGGCTATGGCTACACCTTC. Translated, it gives CASSGQGQGYGYTF.

J is TRBJ2-7 and V is TRBV6-1; 9 positions match TRBD1. This CDR3 is built from 13 residues. Germline trimming cut 11 bases from V and 4 bases from J; bases unmatched to any gene: 9. Germline V gene data show CDR1 as MNHNS and CDR2 as SASEGT. The CDR3 region has the DNA TGTGCCTTATCCGGGACAGGGTTTTACGAGCAGTACTTC. This translates into CALSGTGFYEQYF.

The rearrangement joins TRBV28 to TRBJ2-5; D possibly corresponds to TRBD1 (6 bases). The assigned J gene may be wrong: the sequence end matches TRBJ2-7 better. Germline V gene lookup returns CDR1 MDHEN and CDR2 SYDVKM. This CDR3 region has 14 residues. CDR3 residues: CASSFPGASYEQYF. CDR3 sequence (DNA): TGTGCCAGCAGTTTTCCAGGGGCCTCCTACGAGCAGTACTTC.

The chain carries TRBV6-1 and TRBJ1-5; no reliable D call. The CDR3 has 14 residues. Germline-derived CDR1 and CDR2 are MNHNS and SASEGT. Trimming left V 6 bases short and J 0 bases short, with 9 bases between. CDR3 nucleotides: TGTGCCAGCAGATTACAGAGTAGCAATCAGCCCCAGCATTTT. It is translated as CASRLQSSNQPQHF.

In the case of this clone: In the same sample, other DNA sequences code for this CDR3. The chain carries TRBV4-3 and TRBJ2-3; 9 bases fit TRBD2. Germline trimming cut 3 bases from V and 5 bases from J; bases unmatched to any gene: 6. The CDR3 contains 15 residues. Germline CDR1 is LGHNA and CDR2 is YSLEER. The CDR3 nucleotides read TGCGCCAGCAGCCAGACGGCGGGGGGGCAAGATACGCAGTATTTT. Translation gives CASSQTAGGQDTQYF.

The chain couples TRBV14 to TRBJ2-7, with 8 bases lining up with TRBD1. Unmatched junction bases numbered 6, after V lost 0 bases and J lost 8 bases. Germline V lookup: CDR1 SGHDN, CDR2 FVKESK. The CDR3 runs 14 residues. The CDR3, as DNA: TGTGCCAGCAGCCAAGACGGGGACAGGTCTAAGCAGTACTTC. Translating gives CASSQDGDRSKQYF.